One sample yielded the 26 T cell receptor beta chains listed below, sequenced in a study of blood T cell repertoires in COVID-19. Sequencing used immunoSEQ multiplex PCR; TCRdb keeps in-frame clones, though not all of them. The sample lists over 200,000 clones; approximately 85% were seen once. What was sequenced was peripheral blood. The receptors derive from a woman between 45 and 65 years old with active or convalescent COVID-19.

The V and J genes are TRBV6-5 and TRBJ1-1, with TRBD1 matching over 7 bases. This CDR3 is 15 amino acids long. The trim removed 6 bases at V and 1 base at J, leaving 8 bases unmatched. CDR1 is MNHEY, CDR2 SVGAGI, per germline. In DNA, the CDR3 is TGTGCCAGCAGCCCCTCAGGGGGTAAGAACACTGAAGCTTTCTTT. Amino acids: CASSPSGGKNTEAFF.

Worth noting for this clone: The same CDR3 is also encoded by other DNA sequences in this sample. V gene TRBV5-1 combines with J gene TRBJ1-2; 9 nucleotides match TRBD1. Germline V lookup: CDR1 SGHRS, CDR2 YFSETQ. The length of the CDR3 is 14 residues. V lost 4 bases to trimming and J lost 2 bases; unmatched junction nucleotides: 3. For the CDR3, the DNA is TGCGCCAGCAGCCTAACAGGGGGCAACTATGGCTACACCTTC. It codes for CASSLTGGNYGYTF.

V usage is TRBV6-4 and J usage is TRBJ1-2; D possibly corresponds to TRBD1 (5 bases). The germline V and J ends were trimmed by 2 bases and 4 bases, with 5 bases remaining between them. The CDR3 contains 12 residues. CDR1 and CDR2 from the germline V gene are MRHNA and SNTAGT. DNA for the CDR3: TGTGCCAGCAGTGACAGGGGCTATGGCTACACCTTC. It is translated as CASSDRGYGYTF.

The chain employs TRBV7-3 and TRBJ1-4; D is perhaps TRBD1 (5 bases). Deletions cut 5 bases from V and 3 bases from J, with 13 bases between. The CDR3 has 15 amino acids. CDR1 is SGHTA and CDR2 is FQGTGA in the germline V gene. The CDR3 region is CASSRSGHPNEKLFF. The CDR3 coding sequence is TGTGCCAGCAGCCGATCTGGACACCCTAATGAAAAACTGTTTTTT. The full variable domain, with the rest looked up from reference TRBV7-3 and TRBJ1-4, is GAGVSQTPSNKVTEKGKYVELRCDPISGHTALYWYRQSLGQGPEFLIYFQGTGAADDSGLPNDRFFAVRPEGSVSTLKIQRTERGDSAVYLCASSRSGHPNEKLFFGSGTQLSVL.

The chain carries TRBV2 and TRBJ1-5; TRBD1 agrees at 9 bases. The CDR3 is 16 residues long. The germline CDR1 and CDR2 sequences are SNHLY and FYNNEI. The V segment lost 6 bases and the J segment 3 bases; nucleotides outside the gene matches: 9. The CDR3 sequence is CASSAGTGSFNQPQHF. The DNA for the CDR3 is TGTGCCAGCAGCGCCGGGACAGGGTCTTTCAATCAGCCCCAGCATTTT.

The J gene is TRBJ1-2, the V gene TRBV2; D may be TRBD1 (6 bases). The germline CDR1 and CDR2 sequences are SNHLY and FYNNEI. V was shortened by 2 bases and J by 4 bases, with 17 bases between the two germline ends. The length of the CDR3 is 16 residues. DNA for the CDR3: TGTGCCAGCAGTGAAAGGTCCCCCCCAGGGGCCTATGGCTACACCTTC. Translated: CASSERSPPGAYGYTF.

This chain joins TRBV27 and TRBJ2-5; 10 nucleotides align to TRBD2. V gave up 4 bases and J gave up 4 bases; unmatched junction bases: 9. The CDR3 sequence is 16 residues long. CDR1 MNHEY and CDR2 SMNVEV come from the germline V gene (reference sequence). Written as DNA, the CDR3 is TGTGCCAGCAGTTCAACCGGGACTAGCGCCACAGAGACCCAGTACTTC. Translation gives CASSSTGTSATETQYF.

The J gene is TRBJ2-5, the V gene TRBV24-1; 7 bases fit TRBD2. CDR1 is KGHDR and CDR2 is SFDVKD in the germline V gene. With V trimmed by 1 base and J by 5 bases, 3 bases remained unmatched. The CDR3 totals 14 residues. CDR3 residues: CATSDFGGGETQYF. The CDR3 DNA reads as TGTGCCACCAGTGATTTTGGGGGAGGGGAGACCCAGTACTTC.

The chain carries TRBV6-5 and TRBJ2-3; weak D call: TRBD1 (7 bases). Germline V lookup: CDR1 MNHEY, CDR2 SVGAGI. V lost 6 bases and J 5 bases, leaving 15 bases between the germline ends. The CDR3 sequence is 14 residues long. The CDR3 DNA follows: TGTGCCAGCAGGTCAGGGGGGCTGGGAGATACGCAGTATTTT. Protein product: CASRSGGLGDTQYF.

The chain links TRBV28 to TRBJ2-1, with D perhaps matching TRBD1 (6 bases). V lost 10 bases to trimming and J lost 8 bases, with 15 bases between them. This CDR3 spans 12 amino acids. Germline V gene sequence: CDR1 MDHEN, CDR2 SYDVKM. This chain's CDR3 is CATLMDRYEQFF. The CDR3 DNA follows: TGTGCCACCCTGATGGACAGATATGAGCAGTTCTTC.

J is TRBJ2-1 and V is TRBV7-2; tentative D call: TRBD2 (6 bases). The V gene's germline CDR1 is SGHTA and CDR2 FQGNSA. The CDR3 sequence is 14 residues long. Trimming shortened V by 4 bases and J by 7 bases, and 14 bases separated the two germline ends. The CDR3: CASSSGAGRNEQFF. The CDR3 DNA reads TGTGCCAGCAGCTCCGGGGCGGGGCGAAATGAGCAGTTCTTC.

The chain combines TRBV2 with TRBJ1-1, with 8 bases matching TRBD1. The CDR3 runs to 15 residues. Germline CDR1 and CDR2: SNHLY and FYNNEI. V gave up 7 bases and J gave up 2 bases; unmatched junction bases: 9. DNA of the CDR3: TGTGCCAGCAAGAAAACCCAGGGGGCTAACACTGAAGCTTTCTTT. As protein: CASKKTQGANTEAFF.

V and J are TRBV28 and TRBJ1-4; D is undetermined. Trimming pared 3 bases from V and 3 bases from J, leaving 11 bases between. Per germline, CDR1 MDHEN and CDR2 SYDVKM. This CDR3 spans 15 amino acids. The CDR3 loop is CASSLSSPSNEKLFF. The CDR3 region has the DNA TGTGCCAGCAGTTTGTCCAGTCCTTCTAATGAAAAACTGTTTTTT.

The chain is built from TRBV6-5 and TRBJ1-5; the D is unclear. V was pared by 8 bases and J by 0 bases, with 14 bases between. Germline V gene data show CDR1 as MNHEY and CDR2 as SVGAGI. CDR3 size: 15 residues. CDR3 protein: CASQRDAYSNQPQHF. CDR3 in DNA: TGTGCCAGCCAGAGGGATGCATATAGCAATCAGCCCCAGCATTTT.

Here the CDR3 reads CASSRPGENSPLHF. In DNA, the CDR3 is TGTGCCAGCAGCCGACCAGGGGAGAATTCACCCCTCCACTTT. The chain combines TRBV3-1 (or the pseudogene TRBV3-2) with TRBJ1-6; possibly TRBD1 for D (6 bases). The V and J ends lost 4 bases and 7 bases respectively, with 11 bases between them. The CDR3 sequence is 14 residues long. Germline V lookup: CDR1 LGHDT, CDR2 YNNKEL (reference sequence).

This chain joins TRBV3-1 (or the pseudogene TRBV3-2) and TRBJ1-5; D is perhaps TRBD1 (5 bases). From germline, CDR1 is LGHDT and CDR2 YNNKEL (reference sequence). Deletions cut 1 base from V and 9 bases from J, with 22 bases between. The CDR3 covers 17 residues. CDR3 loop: CASSQGYRGTGFPPQHF. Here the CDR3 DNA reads TGTGCCAGCAGCCAAGGTTACCGCGGAACAGGATTTCCGCCCCAGCATTTT.

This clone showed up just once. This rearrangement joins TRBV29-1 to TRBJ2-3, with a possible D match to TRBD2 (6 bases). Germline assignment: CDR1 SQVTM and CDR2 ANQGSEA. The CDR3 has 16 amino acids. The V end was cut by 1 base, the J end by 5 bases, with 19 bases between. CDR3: CSVEAVRGAAGDTQYF. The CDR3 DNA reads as TGCAGCGTTGAAGCCGTCCGCGGGGCCGCCGGAGATACGCAGTATTTT.

In DNA form, the CDR3 reads TGTGCCAGCTCCCCCCGCCCGGGACAGGGGCCCGGGGCCAACGTCCTGACTTTC. Translation gives CASSPRPGQGPGANVLTF. The chain employs TRBV18 and TRBJ2-6; TRBD1 aligns across 10 bases. The CDR3 spans 18 residues. The junction had 12 bases not matched to a gene; V was cut back by 6 bases and J by 4 bases. Looked up from germline, CDR1 is KGHSH and CDR2 is LQKENI.

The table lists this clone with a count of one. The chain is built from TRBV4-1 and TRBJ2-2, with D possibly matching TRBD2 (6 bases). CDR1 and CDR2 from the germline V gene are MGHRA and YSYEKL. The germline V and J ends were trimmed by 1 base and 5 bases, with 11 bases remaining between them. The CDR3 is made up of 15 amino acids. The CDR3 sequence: CASSQGISGTGELFF. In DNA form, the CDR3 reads TGCGCCAGCAGCCAAGGAATTAGCGGAACCGGGGAGCTGTTTTTT.

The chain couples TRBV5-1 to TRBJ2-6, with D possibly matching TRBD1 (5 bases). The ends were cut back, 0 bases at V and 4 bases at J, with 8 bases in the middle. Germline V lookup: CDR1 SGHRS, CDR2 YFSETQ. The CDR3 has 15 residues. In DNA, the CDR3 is TGCGCCAGCAGCTTGGGACAGCCCGGGGCCAACGTCCTGACTTTC. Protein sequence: CASSLGQPGANVLTF. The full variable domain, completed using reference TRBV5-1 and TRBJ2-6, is KAGVTQTPRYLIKTRGQQVTLSCSPISGHRSVSWYQQTPGQGLQFLFEYFSETQRNKGNFPGRFSGRQFSNSRSEMNVSTLELGDSALYLCASSLGQPGANVLTFGAGSRLTVL.

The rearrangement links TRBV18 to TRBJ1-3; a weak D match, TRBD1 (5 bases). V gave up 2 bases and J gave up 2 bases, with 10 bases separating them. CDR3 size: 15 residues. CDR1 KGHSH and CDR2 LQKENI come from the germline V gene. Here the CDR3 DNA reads TGTGCCAGCTCACCAGTAACAGGTGCTGGAAACACCATATATTTT. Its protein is CASSPVTGAGNTIYF.

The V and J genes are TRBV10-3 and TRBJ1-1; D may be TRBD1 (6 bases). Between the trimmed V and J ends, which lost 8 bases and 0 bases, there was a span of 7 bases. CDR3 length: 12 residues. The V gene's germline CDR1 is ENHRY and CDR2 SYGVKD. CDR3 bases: TGTGCCATCGGGACACTGAACACTGAAGCTTTCTTT. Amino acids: CAIGTLNTEAFF.

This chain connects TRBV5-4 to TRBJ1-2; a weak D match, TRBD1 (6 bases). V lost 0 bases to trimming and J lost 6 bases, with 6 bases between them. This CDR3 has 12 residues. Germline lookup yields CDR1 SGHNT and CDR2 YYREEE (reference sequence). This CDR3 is CASSLAGDGYTF. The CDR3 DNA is TGTGCCAGCAGCTTGGCAGGGGATGGCTACACCTTC.

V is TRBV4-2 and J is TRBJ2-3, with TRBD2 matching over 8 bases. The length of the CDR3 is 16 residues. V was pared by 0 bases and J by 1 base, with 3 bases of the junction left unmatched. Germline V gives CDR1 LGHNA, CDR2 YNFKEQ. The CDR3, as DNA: TGTGCCAGCAGCCAAGATTGGCGGGAGGGCACAGATACGCAGTATTTT. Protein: CASSQDWREGTDTQYF.

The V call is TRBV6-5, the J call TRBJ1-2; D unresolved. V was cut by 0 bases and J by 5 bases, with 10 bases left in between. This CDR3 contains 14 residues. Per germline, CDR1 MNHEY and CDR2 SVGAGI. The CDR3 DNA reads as TGTGCCAGCAGTTACTCACTAACAACGTATGGCTACACCTTC. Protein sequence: CASSYSLTTYGYTF.

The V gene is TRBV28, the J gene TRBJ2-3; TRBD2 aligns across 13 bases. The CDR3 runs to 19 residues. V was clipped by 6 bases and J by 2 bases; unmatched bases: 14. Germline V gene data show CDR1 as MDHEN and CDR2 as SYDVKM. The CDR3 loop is CASSFLPTSGRVTTDTQYF. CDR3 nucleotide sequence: TGTGCCAGCAGCTTCCTTCCTACTAGCGGGAGGGTTACCACAGATACGCAGTATTTT.